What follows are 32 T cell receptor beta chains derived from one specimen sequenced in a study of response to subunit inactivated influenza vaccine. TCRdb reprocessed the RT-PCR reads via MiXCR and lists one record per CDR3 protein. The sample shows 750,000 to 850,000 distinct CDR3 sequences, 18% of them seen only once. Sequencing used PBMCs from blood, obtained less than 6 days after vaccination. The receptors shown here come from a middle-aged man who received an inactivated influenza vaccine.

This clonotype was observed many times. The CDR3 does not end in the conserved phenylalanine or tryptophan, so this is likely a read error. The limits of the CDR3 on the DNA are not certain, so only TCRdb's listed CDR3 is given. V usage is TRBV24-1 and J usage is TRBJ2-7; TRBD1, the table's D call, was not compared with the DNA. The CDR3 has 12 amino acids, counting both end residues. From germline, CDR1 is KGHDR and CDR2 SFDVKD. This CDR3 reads CATRGEPGYGSS.

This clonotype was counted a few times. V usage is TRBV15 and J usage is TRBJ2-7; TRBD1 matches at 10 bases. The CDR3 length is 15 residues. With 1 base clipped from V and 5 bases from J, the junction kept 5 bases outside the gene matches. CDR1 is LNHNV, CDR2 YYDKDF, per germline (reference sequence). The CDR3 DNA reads TGTGCCACCAGCAGAGCGGGACAGGGGATGGACGAGCAGTACTTC. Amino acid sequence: CATSRAGQGMDEQYF.

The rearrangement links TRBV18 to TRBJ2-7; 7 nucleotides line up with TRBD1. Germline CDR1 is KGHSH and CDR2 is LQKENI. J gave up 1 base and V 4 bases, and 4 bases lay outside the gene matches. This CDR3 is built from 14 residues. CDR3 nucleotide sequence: TGTGCCAGCTCACGGGAGACAGGGTCCTACGAGCAGTACTTC. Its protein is CASSRETGSYEQYF.

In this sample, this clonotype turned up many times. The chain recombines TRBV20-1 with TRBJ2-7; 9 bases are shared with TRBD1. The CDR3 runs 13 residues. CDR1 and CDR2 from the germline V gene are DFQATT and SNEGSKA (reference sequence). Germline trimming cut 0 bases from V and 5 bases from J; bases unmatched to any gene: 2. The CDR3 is CSARDRDRDEQYF. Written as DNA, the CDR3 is TGCAGTGCTAGAGATAGGGACAGGGACGAGCAGTACTTC.

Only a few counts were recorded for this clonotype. The CDR3 sequence is CASSLPSVKQYF. In nucleotides, the CDR3 is TGTGCCAGCAGTCTACCCTCGGTTAAACAGTACTTC. This chain uses TRBV28 with TRBJ2-5, with unresolved D. V was trimmed by 5 bases and J by 11 bases, leaving 15 bases between them. Germline assignment: CDR1 MDHEN and CDR2 SYDVKM. The CDR3 contains 12 residues. Drawing the rest from reference TRBV28 and TRBJ2-5, the complete variable domain is DVKVTQSSRYLVKRTGEKVFLECVQDMDHENMFWYRQDPGLGLRLIYFSYDVKMKEKGDIPEGYSVSREKKERFSLILESASTNQTSMYLCASSLPSVKQYFGPGTRLLVL.

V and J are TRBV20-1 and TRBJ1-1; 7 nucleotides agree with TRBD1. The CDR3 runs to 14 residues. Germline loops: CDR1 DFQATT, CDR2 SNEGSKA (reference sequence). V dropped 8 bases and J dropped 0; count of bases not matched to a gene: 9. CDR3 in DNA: TGCAGTATAAGATGGGACAGCATGAACACTGAAGCTTTCTTT. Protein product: CSIRWDSMNTEAFF.

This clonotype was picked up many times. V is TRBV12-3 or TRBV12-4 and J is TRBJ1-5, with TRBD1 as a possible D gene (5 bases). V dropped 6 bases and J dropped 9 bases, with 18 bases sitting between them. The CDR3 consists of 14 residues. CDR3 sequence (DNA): TGTGCCAGCAGAAACGGGACCGTGGCATCGCCCCAGCATTTT. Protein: CASRNGTVASPQHF.

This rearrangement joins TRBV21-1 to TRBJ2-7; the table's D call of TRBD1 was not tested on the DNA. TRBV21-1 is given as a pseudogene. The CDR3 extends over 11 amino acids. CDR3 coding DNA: TGTGCCAGCAGCAAGGGCGGGGACGGAAACTTC. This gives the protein CASSKGGDGNF.

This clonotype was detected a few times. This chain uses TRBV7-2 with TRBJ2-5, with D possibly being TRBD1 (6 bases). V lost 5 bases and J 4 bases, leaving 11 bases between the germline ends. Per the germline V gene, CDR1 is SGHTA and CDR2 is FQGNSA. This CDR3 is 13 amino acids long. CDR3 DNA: TGTGCCAGCAGCCAACAGGGAGCAGAGACCCAGTACTTC. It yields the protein CASSQQGAETQYF.

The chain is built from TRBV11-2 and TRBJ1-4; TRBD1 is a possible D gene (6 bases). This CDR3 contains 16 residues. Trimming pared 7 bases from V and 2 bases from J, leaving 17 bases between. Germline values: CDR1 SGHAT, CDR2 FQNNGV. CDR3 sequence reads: CASNNPYRATNEKLFF. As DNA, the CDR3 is TGTGCCAGCAACAACCCGTACAGGGCGACTAATGAAAAACTGTTTTTT.

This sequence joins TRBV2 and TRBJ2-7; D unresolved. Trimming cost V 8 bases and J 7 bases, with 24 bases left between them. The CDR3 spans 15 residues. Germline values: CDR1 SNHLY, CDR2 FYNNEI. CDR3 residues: CASDEGIGLNGEQYF. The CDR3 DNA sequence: TGTGCCAGCGACGAAGGTATAGGTTTGAATGGGGAGCAGTACTTC. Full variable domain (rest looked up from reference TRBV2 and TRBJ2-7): EPEVTQTPSHQVTQMGQEVILRCVPISNHLYFYWYRQILGQKVEFLVSFYNNEISEKSEIFDDQFSVERPDGSNFTLKIRSTKLEDSAMYFCASDEGIGLNGEQYFGPGTRLTVT.

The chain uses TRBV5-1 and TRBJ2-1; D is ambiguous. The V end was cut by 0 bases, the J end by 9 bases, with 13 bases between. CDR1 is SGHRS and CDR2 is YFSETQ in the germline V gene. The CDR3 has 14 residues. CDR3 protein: CASSLGQEWSEQFF. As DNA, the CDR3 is TGCGCCAGCAGCTTGGGCCAGGAGTGGAGTGAGCAGTTCTTC.

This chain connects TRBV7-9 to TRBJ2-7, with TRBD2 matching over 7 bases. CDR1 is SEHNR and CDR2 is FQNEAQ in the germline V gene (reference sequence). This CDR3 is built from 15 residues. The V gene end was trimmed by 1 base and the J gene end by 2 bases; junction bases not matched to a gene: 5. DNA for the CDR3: TGTGCCAGCAGCTTAGTTGCTAGCGGCCCCTACGAGCAGTACTTC. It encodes CASSLVASGPYEQYF. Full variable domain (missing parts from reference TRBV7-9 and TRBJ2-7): DTGVSQNPRHKITKRGQNVTFRCDPISEHNRLYWYRQTLGQGPEFLTYFQNEAQLEKSRLLSDRFSAERPKGSFSTLEIQRTEQGDSAMYLCASSLVASGPYEQYFGPGTRLTVT.

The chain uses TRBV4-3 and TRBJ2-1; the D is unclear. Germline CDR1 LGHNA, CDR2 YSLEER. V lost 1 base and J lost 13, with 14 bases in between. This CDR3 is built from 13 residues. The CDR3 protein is CASSQGSLGRQFF. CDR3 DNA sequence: TGCGCCAGCAGCCAAGGAAGCCTAGGAAGACAGTTCTTC.

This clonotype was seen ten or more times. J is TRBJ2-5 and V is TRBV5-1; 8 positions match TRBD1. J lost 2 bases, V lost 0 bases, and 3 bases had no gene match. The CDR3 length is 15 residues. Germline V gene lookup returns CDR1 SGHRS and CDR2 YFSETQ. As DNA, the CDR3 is TGCGCCAGCAGCTTGGATGGACAGGGACAAGAGACCCAGTACTTC. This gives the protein CASSLDGQGQETQYF. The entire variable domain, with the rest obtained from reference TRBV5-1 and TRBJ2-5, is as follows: KAGVTQTPRYLIKTRGQQVTLSCSPISGHRSVSWYQQTPGQGLQFLFEYFSETQRNKGNFPGRFSGRQFSNSRSEMNVSTLELGDSALYLCASSLDGQGQETQYFGPGTRLLVL.

The CDR3 is CASSQDIAGTKYNEQFF. The CDR3 DNA reads TGCGCCAGCAGCCAAGATATCGCTGGGACGAAGTACAATGAGCAGTTCTTC. The genes are TRBV4-3 and TRBJ2-1; D might be TRBD1 or TRBD2, each matching 5 bases. The germline V and J ends were trimmed by 0 bases and 4 bases, with 16 bases remaining between them. Germline CDR1 LGHNA, CDR2 YSLEER. The CDR3 is 17 amino acids.

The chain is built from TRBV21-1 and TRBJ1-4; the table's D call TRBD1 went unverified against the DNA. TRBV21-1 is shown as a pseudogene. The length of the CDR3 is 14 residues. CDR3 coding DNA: TGTGCCACCCCCCGGGACACAACTAATGAAAAACTGTTTTTT. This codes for CATPRDTTNEKLFF.

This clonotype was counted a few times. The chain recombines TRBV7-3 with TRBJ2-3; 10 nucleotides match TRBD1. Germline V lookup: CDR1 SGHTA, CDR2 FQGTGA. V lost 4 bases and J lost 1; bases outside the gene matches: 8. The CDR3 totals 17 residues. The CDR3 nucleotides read TGTGCCAGCAGCTCCTCAGACAGGGGGCTTCGCACAGATACGCAGTATTTT. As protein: CASSSSDRGLRTDTQYF.

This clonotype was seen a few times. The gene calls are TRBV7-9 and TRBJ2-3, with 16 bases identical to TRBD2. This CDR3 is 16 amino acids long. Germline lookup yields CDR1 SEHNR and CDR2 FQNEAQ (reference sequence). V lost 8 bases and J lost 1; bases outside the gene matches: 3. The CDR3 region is CASGTSGRARTDTQYF. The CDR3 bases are TGTGCCAGCGGGACTAGCGGGAGGGCCCGCACAGATACGCAGTATTTT. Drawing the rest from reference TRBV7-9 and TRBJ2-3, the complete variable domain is DTGVSQNPRHKITKRGQNVTFRCDPISEHNRLYWYRQTLGQGPEFLTYFQNEAQLEKSRLLSDRFSAERPKGSFSTLEIQRTEQGDSAMYLCASGTSGRARTDTQYFGPGTRLTVL.

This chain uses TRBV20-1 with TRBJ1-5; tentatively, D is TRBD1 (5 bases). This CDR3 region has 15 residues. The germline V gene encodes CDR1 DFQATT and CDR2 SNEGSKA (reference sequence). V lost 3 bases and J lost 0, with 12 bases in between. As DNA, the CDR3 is TGCAGTGCTAGGGGAACAGGAAATAGCAATCAGCCCCAGCATTTT. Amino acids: CSARGTGNSNQPQHF.

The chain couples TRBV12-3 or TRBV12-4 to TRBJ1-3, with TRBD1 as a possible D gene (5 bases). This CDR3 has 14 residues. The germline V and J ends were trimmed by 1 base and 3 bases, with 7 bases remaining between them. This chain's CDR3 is CASSLVDSGNTIYF. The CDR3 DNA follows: TGTGCCAGCAGTTTAGTCGACAGTGGAAACACCATATATTTT.

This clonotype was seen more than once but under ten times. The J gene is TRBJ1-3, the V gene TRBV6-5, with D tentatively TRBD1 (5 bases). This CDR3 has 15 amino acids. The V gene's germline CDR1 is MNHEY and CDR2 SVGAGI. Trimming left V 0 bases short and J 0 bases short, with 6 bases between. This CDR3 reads CASSYSGRSGNTIYF. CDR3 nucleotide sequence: TGTGCCAGCAGTTACTCGGGACGCTCTGGAAACACCATATATTTT.

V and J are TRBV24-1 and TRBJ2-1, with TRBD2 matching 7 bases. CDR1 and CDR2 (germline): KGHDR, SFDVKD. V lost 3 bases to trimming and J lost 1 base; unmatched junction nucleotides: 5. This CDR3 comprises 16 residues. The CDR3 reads CATSDTGGRSYNEQFF. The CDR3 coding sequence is TGTGCCACCAGTGATACGGGGGGACGGTCCTACAATGAGCAGTTCTTC.

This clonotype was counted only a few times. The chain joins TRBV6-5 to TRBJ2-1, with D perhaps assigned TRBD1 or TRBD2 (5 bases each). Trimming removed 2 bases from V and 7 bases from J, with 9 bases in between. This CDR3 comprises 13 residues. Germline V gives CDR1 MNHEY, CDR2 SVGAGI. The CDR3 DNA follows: TGTGCCAGCAGTTACACCGAGGGGAATGAGCAGTTCTTC. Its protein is CASSYTEGNEQFF.

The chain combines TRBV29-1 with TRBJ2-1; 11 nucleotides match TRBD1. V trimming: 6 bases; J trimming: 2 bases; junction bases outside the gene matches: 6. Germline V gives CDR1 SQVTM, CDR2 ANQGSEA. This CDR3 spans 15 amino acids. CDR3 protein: CSVDRTGGTYNEQFF. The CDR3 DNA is TGCAGCGTGGACCGGACAGGGGGCACCTACAATGAGCAGTTCTTC.

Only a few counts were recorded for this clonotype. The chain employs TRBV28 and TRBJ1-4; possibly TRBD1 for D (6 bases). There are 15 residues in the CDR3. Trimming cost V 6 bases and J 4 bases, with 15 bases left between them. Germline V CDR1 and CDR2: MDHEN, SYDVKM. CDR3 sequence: CASRPTGTRNEKLFF. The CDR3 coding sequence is TGTGCCAGCAGACCAACCGGGACACGTAATGAAAAACTGTTTTTT.

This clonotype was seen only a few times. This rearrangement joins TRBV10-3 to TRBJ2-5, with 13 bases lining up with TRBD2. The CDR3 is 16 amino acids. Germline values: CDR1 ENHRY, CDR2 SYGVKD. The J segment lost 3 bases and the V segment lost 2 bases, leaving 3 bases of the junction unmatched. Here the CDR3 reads CAISERTSGGKETQYF. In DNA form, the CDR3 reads TGTGCCATCAGTGAGCGGACTAGCGGGGGCAAAGAGACCCAGTACTTC.

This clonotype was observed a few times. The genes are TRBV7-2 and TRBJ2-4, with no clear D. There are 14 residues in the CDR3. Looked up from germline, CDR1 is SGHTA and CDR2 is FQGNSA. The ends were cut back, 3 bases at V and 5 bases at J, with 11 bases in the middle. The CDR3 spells CASSLGGTQNIQYF. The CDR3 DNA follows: TGTGCCAGCAGCTTGGGCGGTACCCAAAACATTCAGTACTTC.

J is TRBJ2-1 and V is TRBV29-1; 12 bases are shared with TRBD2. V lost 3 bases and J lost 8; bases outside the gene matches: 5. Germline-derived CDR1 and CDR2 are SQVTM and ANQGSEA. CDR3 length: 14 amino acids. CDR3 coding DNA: TGCAGCGTTGAGCGACTAGCGGGAGTTTATGAGCAGTTCTTC. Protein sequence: CSVERLAGVYEQFF.

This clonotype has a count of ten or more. CDR3 DNA: TGCAGTGCTGTCGATTACTACGAGCAGTACTTC. Encoded protein: CSAVDYYEQYF. V and J are TRBV20-1 and TRBJ2-7; no firm D call. The germline V gene encodes CDR1 DFQATT and CDR2 SNEGSKA (reference sequence). V lost 5 bases to trimming and J lost 3 bases, with 8 bases between them. CDR3 length equals 11 residues.

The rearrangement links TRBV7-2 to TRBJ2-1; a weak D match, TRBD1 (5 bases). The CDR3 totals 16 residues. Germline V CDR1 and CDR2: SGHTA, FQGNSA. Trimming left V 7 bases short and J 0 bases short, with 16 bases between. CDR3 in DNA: TGTGCCAGCACTCAGGGCGGAAAAAGCTCCTACAATGAGCAGTTCTTC. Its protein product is CASTQGGKSSYNEQFF.

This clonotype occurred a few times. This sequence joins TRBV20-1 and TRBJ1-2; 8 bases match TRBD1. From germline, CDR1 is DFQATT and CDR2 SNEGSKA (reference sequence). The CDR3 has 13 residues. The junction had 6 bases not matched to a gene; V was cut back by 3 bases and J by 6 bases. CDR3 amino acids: CSASRGRSDGYTF. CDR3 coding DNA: TGCAGTGCTAGCAGGGGGCGCTCTGATGGCTACACCTTC.